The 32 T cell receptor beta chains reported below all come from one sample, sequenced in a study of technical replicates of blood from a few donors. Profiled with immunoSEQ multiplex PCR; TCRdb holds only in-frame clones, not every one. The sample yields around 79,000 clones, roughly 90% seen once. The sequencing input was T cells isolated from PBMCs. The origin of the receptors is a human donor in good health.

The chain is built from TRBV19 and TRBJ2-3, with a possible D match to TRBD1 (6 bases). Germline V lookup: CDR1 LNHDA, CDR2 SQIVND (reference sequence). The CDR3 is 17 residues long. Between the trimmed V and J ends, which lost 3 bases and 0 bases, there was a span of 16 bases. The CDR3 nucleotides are TGTGCCAGTAGTATGGGGACCGGGACACCAAGCACAGATACGCAGTATTTT. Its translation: CASSMGTGTPSTDTQYF. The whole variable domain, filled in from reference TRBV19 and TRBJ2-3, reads DGGITQSPKYLFRKEGQNVTLSCEQNLNHDAMYWYRQDPGQGLRLIYYSQIVNDFQKGDIAEGYSVSREKKESFPLTVTSAQKNPTAFYLCASSMGTGTPSTDTQYFGPGTRLTVL.

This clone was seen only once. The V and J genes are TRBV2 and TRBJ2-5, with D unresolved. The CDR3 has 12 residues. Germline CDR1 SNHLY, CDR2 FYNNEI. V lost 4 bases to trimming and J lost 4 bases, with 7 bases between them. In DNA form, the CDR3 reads TGTGCCAGCAGTGTAGCCGGAGAGACCCAGTACTTC. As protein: CASSVAGETQYF.

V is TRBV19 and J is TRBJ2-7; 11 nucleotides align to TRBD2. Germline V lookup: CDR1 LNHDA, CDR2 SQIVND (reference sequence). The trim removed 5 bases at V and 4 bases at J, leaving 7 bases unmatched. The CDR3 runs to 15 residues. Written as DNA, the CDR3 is TGTGCCAGTAGTCGCCCGGGACTAGCGGTATACGAGCAGTACTTC. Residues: CASSRPGLAVYEQYF. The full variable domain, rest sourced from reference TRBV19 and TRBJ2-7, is DGGITQSPKYLFRKEGQNVTLSCEQNLNHDAMYWYRQDPGQGLRLIYYSQIVNDFQKGDIAEGYSVSREKKESFPLTVTSAQKNPTAFYLCASSRPGLAVYEQYFGPGTRLTVT.

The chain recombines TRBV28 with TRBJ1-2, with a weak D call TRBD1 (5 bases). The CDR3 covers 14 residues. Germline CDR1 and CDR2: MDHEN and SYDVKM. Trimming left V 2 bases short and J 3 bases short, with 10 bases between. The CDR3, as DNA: TGTGCCAGCAGTTTACGACCGGGGGACTATGGCTACACCTTC. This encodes CASSLRPGDYGYTF.

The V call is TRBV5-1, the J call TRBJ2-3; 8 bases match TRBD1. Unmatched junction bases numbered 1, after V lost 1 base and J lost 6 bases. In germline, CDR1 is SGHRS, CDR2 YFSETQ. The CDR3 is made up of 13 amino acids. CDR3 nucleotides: TGCGCCAGCAGCTTGCAGGGGGCGGATACGCAGTATTTT. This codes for CASSLQGADTQYF. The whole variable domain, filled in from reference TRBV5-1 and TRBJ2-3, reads KAGVTQTPRYLIKTRGQQVTLSCSPISGHRSVSWYQQTPGQGLQFLFEYFSETQRNKGNFPGRFSGRQFSNSRSEMNVSTLELGDSALYLCASSLQGADTQYFGPGTRLTVL.

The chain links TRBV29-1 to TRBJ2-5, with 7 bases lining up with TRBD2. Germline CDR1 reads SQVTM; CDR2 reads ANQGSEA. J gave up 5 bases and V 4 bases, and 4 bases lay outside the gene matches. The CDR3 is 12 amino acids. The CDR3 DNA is TGCAGCGTTGGCGGGAGTCTCGAGACCCAGTACTTC. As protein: CSVGGSLETQYF.

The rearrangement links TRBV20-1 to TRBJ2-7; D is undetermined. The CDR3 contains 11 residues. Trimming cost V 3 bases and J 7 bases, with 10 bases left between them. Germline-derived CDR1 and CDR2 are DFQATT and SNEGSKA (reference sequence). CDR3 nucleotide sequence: TGCAGTGCTAGTTCGAGGTGGGAGCAGTACTTC. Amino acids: CSASSRWEQYF.

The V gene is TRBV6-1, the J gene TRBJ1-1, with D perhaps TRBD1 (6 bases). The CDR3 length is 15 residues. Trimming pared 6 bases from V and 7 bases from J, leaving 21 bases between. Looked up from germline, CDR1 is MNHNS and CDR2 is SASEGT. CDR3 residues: CASRKEYRTADEAFF. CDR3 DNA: TGTGCCAGCAGAAAGGAATACCGGACAGCGGATGAAGCTTTCTTT.

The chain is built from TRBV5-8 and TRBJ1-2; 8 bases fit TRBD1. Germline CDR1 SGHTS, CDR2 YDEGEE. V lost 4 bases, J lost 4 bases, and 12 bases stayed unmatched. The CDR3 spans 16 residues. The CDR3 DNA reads TGTGCCAGCAGCGAAGACAGGGGAAAGAAGGTCTATGGCTACACCTTC. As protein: CASSEDRGKKVYGYTF.

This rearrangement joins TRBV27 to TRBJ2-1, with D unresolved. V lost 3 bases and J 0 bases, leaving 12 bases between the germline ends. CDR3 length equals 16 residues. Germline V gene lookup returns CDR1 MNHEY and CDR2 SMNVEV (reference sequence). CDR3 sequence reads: CASSFFAGSSYNEQFF. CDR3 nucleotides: TGTGCCAGCAGTTTTTTCGCAGGATCCTCCTACAATGAGCAGTTCTTC.

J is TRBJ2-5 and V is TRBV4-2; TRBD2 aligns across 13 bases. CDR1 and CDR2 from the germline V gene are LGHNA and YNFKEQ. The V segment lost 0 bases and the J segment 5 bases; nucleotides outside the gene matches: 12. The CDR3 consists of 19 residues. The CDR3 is CASSQEGLAGRSIMETQYF. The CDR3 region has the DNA TGTGCCAGCAGCCAAGAGGGACTAGCGGGGCGATCGATCATGGAGACCCAGTACTTC.

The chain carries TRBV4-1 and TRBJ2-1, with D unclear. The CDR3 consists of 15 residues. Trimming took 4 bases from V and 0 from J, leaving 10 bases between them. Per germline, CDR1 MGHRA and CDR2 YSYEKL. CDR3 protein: CASSLTPVSYNEQFF. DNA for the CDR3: TGCGCCAGCAGCCTTACCCCAGTCTCCTACAATGAGCAGTTCTTC.

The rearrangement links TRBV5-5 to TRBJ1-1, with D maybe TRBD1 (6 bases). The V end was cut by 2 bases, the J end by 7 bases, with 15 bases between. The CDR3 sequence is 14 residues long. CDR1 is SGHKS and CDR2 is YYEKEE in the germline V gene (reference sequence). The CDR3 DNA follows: TGTGCCAGCAGCTTAGCTGGGGGCGTTGATGAAGCTTTCTTT. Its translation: CASSLAGGVDEAFF.

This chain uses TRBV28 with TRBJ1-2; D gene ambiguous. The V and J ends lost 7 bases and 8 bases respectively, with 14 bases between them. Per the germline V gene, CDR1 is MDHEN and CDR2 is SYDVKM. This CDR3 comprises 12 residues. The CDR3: CASTPRDSGYTF. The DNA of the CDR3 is TGTGCCAGCACCCCACGGGATTCCGGCTACACCTTC.

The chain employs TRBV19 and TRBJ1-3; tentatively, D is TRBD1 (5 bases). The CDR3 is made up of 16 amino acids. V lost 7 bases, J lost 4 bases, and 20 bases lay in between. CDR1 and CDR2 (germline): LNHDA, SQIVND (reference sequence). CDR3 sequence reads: CASKETVTLPGNTIYF. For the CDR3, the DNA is TGTGCCAGTAAAGAGACAGTTACTCTCCCAGGAAACACCATATATTTT.

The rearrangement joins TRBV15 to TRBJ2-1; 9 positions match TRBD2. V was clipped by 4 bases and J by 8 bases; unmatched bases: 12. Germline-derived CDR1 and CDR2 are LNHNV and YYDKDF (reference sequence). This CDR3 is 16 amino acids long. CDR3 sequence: CATSNRLAGLGDEQFF. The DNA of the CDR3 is TGTGCCACCAGCAACCGTCTAGCGGGATTAGGCGATGAGCAGTTCTTC. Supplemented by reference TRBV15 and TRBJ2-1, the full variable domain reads DAMVIQNPRYQVTQFGKPVTLSCSQTLNHNVMYWYQQKSSQAPKLLFHYYDKDFNNEADTPDNFQSRRPNTSFCFLDIRSPGLGDTAMYLCATSNRLAGLGDEQFFGPGTRLTVL.

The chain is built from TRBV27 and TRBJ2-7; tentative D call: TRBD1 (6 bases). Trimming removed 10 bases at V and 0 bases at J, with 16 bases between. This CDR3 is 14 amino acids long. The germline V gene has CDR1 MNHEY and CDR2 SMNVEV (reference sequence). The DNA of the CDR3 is TGTGCCACCAGCCCGGCAGGGGCCTCCTACGAGCAGTACTTC. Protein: CATSPAGASYEQYF.

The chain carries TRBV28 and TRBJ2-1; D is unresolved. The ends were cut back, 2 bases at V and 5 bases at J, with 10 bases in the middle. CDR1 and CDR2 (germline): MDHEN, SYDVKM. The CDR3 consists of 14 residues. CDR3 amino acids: CASSLGQANNEQFF. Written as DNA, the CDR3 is TGTGCCAGCAGTTTAGGGCAGGCAAACAATGAGCAGTTCTTC. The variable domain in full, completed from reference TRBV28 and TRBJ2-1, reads DVKVTQSSRYLVKRTGEKVFLECVQDMDHENMFWYRQDPGLGLRLIYFSYDVKMKEKGDIPEGYSVSREKKERFSLILESASTNQTSMYLCASSLGQANNEQFFGPGTRLTVL.

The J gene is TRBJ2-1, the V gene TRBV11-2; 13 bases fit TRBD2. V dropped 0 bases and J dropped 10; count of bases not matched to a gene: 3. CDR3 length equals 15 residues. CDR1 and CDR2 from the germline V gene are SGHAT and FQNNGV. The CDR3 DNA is TGTGCCAGCAGCTTAGAGACTAGCGGGGGGCCGGAGCAGTTCTTC. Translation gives CASSLETSGGPEQFF. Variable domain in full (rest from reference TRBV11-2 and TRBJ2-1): EAGVAQSPRYKIIEKRQSVAFWCNPISGHATLYWYQQILGQGPKLLIQFQNNGVVDDSQLPKDRFSAERLKGVDSTLKIQPAKLEDSAVYLCASSLETSGGPEQFFGPGTRLTVL.

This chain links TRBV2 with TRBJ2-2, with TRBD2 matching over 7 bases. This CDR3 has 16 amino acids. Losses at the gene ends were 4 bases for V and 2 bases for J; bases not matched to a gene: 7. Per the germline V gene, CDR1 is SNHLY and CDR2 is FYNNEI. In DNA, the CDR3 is TGTGCCAGCAGTGGAGGGGAGCGGGATAACACCGGGGAGCTGTTTTTT. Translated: CASSGGERDNTGELFF.

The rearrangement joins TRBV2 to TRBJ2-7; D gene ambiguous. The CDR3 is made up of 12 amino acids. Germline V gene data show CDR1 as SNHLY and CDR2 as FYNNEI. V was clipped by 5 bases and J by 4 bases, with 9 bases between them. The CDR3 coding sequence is TGTGCCAGCAGTTACCGGGTATACGAGCAGTACTTC. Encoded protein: CASSYRVYEQYF.

The CDR3, as DNA: TGTGCCTGGAGTGTTCATAGCTTCTACGAGCAGTACTTC. Translated: CAWSVHSFYEQYF. V is TRBV30 and J is TRBJ2-7; the D is unclear. Trimming cost V 0 bases and J 3 bases, with 9 bases left between them. There are 13 residues in the CDR3. Germline lookup yields CDR1 GTSNPN and CDR2 SVGIG (reference sequence).

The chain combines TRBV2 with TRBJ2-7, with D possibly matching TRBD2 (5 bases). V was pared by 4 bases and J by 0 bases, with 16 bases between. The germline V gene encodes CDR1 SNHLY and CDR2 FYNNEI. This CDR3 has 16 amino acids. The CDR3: CASSVTKLVTSYEQYF. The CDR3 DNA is TGTGCCAGCAGTGTGACAAAACTAGTCACCTCCTACGAGCAGTACTTC.

For the CDR3, the DNA is TGTGCCAGCAGGATTGGGACAGGGCCGTCCTACGAGCAGTACTTC. This encodes CASRIGTGPSYEQYF. The gene calls are TRBV11-3 and TRBJ2-7; 9 bases line up with TRBD1. This CDR3 spans 15 amino acids. V trimming: 6 bases; J trimming: 1 base; junction bases outside the gene matches: 7. Germline values: CDR1 SGHNT, CDR2 YENEEA.

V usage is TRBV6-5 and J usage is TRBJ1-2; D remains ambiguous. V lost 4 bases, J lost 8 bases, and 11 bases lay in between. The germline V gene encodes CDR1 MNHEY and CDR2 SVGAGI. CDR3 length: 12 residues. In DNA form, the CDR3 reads TGTGCCAGCAGTTTGAATCAGAGGGGCTACACCTTC. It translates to CASSLNQRGYTF.

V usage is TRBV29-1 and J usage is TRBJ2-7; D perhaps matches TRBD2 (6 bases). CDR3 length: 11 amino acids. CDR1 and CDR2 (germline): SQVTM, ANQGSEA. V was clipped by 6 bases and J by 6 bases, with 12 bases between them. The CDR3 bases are TGCAGCGTATTCATCGGGAGCGAGCAGTACTTC. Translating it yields CSVFIGSEQYF.

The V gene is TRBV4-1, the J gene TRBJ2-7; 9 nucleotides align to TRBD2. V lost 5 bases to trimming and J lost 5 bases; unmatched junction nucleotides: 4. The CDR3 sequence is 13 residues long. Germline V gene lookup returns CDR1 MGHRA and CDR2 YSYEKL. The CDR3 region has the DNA TGCGCCAGCAGCGTCCGACTAGCGGACGAGCAGTACTTC. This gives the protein CASSVRLADEQYF.

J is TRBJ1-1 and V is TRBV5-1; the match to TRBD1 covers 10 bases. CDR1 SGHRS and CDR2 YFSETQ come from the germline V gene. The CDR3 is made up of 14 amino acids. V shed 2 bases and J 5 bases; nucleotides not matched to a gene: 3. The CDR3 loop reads CASSFGTGETEAFF. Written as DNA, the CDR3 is TGCGCCAGCAGCTTTGGGACAGGGGAAACTGAAGCTTTCTTT.

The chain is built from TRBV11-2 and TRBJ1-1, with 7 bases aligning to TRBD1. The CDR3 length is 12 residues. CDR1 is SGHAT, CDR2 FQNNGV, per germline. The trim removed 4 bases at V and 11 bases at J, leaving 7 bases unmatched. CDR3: CASSSTGDEAFF. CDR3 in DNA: TGTGCCAGCAGCTCAACAGGGGATGAGGCTTTCTTT. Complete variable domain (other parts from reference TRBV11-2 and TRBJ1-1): EAGVAQSPRYKIIEKRQSVAFWCNPISGHATLYWYQQILGQGPKLLIQFQNNGVVDDSQLPKDRFSAERLKGVDSTLKIQPAKLEDSAVYLCASSSTGDEAFFGQGTRLTVV.

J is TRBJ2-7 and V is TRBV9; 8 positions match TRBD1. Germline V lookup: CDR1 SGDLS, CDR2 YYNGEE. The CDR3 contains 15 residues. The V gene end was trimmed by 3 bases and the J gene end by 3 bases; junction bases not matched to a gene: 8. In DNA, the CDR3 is TGTGCCAGCAGCGCAGCAGGGGGCTCCAACTACGAGCAGTACTTC. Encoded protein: CASSAAGGSNYEQYF.

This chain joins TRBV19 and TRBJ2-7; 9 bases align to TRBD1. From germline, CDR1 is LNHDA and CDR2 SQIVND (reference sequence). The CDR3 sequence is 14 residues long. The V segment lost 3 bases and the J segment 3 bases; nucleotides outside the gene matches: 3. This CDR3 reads CASSIGQGNYEQYF. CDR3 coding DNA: TGTGCCAGTAGTATCGGACAGGGGAACTACGAGCAGTACTTC.

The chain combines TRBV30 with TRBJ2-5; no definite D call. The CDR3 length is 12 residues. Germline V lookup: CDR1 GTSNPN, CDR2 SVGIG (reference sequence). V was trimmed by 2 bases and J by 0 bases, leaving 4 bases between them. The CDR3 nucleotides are TGTGCCTGGAGTTACAACCAAGAGACCCAGTACTTC. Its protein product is CAWSYNQETQYF.